A selection of T cell receptor beta chains follows, all from one sample in a study of shared clonotypes between healthy human individuals. Some clones are missing from TCRdb's copy, which holds only in-frame ones; the method was immunoSEQ multiplex PCR. The sample gives a few million clones, more than 80% of which show up once; about 0.39% is in the top ten. The sample consisted of naive CD4+ T cells from PBMCs. These receptors originate from a man younger than 35 in good health. Some clones in this sample may be carry-over from other donors' samples. CDR3s include the opening cysteine and the closing phenylalanine or tryptophan. Each record gives: clone size, V gene, D gene, J gene, CDR3 DNA, CDR3 protein. D genes are given only for firm matches. Rows give clone size only sometimes, using once, few, many, or a class for an expanded clone.

size: -
V: TRBV7-6
D: TRBD2
J: TRBJ2-7
DNA: TGTGCCAGCAGCTTAGCGTCCGATTGGACTAGCGGGAGTAAGCAGTACTTC
CDR3: CASSLASDWTSGSKQYF

size: -
V: TRBV5-6
D: TRBD1
J: TRBJ1-4
DNA: TGTGCCAGCAGCTTGGGGACAGGGGAGGAAAAACTGTTTTTT
CDR3: CASSLGTGEEKLFF

size: -
V: TRBV6-1
D: -
J: TRBJ2-3
DNA: TGTGCCAGCAGTGAACTCGGCCAGGCAAATACGCAGTATTTT
CDR3: CASSELGQANTQYF

size: -
V: TRBV14
D: -
J: TRBJ1-2
DNA: TGTGCCAGCAGCCAAGATCTCTGGCCTAACTATGGCTACACCTTC
CDR3: CASSQDLWPNYGYTF

size: -
V: TRBV5-1
D: TRBD2
J: TRBJ2-7
DNA: TGCGCCAGCAGCTCAGGACTAGCAAACGTCGCCTACGAGCAGTACTTC
CDR3: CASSSGLANVAYEQYF

size: -
V: TRBV4-1
D: TRBD1
J: TRBJ1-4
DNA: TGCGCCAGCAGCACGACAGGGACCGGCTATGAAAAACTGTTTTTT
CDR3: CASSTTGTGYEKLFF

size: -
V: TRBV30
D: -
J: TRBJ1-2
DNA: TGTGCCTGGAGTGCGGGGGTGAGTGGCTACACCTTC
CDR3: CAWSAGVSGYTF

size: -
V: TRBV28
D: -
J: TRBJ2-7
DNA: TGTGCCAGCAGACAGGGCGCCTACGAGCAGTACTTC
CDR3: CASRQGAYEQYF

size: -
V: TRBV11-2
D: TRBD1
J: TRBJ2-7
DNA: TGTGCCAGCAGCTCAACAGGGGAGAACGAGCAGTACTTC
CDR3: CASSSTGENEQYF

size: once
V: TRBV6-1
D: -
J: TRBJ1-2
DNA: TGTGCCACCATGGGAGGGGGGGATTATGGCTACACCTTC
CDR3: CATMGGGDYGYTF